Following are 25 T cell receptor beta chains from one sample sequenced in a study of PD-1 blockade in mismatch repair-deficient tumors (dated by TCRdb to the late 2010s). The library was produced with the immunoSEQ multiplex PCR assay. TCRdb re-hosts the immuneACCESS table, in-frame sequences only. Its copies lack some clones; in the studies checked, an unresolved V gene accounts for under half of them, and the cause for the rest is not known. This sample holds thousands of clones; roughly 79% were observed only once. The ten top clones hold 6% to 8% of the sample. The time point tag for this specimen amounts to: archival surgical resection tumor tissue. The source material was primary tumor tissue, sampled from a patient treated with pembrolizumab. The receptors come from an adult with mismatch repair-deficient cancer.

The rearrangement uses TRBV10-3 and TRBJ2-5, with TRBD2 matching 8 bases. The CDR3 runs to 14 residues. Germline values: CDR1 ENHRY, CDR2 SYGVKD. V lost 8 bases to trimming and J lost 4 bases; unmatched junction nucleotides: 9. CDR3 region: CAISPAGDVETQYF. The CDR3 DNA sequence: TGTGCCATCTCCCCAGCGGGAGATGTAGAGACCCAGTACTTC.

The chain carries TRBV25-1 and TRBJ1-2; D may be TRBD1 (6 bases). Germline assignment: CDR1 MGHDK and CDR2 SYGVNS. This CDR3 region has 12 residues. V was cut by 7 bases and J by 6 bases, with 12 bases left in between. Here the CDR3 DNA reads TGTGCCAGCAAGCAAACAGGGAATGGCTACACCTTC. Protein: CASKQTGNGYTF.

The chain links TRBV21-1 to TRBJ2-7; the D segment call TRBD2 is taken from the table without a DNA check. TRBV21-1 is deemed a pseudogene. This CDR3 comprises 19 residues. CDR3 DNA sequence: TGTGCCAGCAGCAACCCGGGACTAGCGGGAGGGCCGGCCCCCTACGAGCAGTACTTC. Protein: CASSNPGLAGGPAPYEQYF.

This chain's CDR3 is CASGETGFFEKLFF. The DNA for the CDR3 is TGTGCCAGCGGGGAGACAGGGTTTTTCGAAAAACTGTTTTTT. This sequence joins TRBV5-8 and TRBJ1-4; TRBD1 matches 7 bases. The J segment lost 8 bases and the V segment lost 7 bases, leaving 11 bases of the junction unmatched. CDR1 SGHTS and CDR2 YDEGEE come from the germline V gene. This CDR3 is 14 amino acids long.

This clone was seen a few times. CDR3 bases: TGTGCCAGCAGCTTAGACAGCTACACTGAAGCTTTCTTT. Protein product: CASSLDSYTEAFF. The V gene is TRBV7-2, the J gene TRBJ1-1; the D is unclear. The V gene's germline CDR1 is SGHTA and CDR2 FQGNSA. V was clipped by 1 base and J by 3 bases, with 6 bases between them. This CDR3 contains 13 residues.

V is TRBV19 and J is TRBJ1-4; 9 positions agree with TRBD1. Germline CDR1 reads LNHDA; CDR2 reads SQIVND (reference sequence). J lost 0 bases, V lost 4 bases, and 6 bases had no gene match. This CDR3 has 17 amino acids. The CDR3 nucleotides read TGTGCCAGTAGTAAGGACAGGGGTCGCACAACTAATGAAAAACTGTTTTTT. Translating gives CASSKDRGRTTNEKLFF.

The rearrangement links TRBV2 to TRBJ1-4; the match to TRBD1 covers 10 bases. The J segment lost 7 bases and the V segment lost 5 bases, leaving 10 bases of the junction unmatched. The V gene's germline CDR1 is SNHLY and CDR2 FYNNEI. The CDR3 spans 16 residues. CDR3 bases: TGTGCCAGCAGTCCCGGGACAGGGGCCAGGAGTGAAAAACTGTTTTTT. Its translation is CASSPGTGARSEKLFF.

The rearrangement links TRBV19 to TRBJ1-5; 8 nucleotides align to TRBD1. The CDR3 covers 16 residues. CDR1 is LNHDA, CDR2 SQIVND, per germline (reference sequence). With V trimmed by 6 bases and J by 4 bases, 11 bases remained unmatched. The CDR3 loop reads CASRVATGAGNQPQHF. The CDR3 bases are TGTGCCAGTAGGGTAGCGACAGGGGCGGGTAATCAGCCCCAGCATTTT.

This clone was counted a single time. The chain recombines TRBV11-2 with TRBJ2-1, with D perhaps TRBD1 (5 bases). Germline values: CDR1 SGHAT, CDR2 FQNNGV. The CDR3 has 12 residues. V was shortened by 6 bases and J by 9 bases, with 12 bases between the two germline ends. CDR3 sequence: CASSTSQGEQFF. As DNA, the CDR3 is TGTGCCAGCAGTACCTCGCAGGGTGAGCAGTTCTTC.

The rearrangement joins TRBV14 to TRBJ2-7; D remains unclear. CDR3 length equals 13 residues. The V and J ends lost 3 bases and 1 base respectively, with 7 bases between them. Germline CDR1 is SGHDN and CDR2 is FVKESK. The CDR3 sequence: CASSQYVSYEQYF. The CDR3 coding sequence is TGTGCCAGCAGCCAGTATGTATCCTACGAGCAGTACTTC.

The genes are TRBV28 and TRBJ2-7, with 7 bases matching TRBD1. The germline gives CDR1 MDHEN, CDR2 SYDVKM. J lost 3 bases, V lost 4 bases, and 6 bases had no gene match. The CDR3 length is 14 residues. CDR3 sequence: CASSSGTVNYEQYF. The CDR3 nucleotides are TGTGCCAGCAGTTCCGGGACAGTGAACTACGAGCAGTACTTC. Using reference TRBV28 and TRBJ2-7 for the parts outside the CDR3, the full variable domain is DVKVTQSSRYLVKRTGEKVFLECVQDMDHENMFWYRQDPGLGLRLIYFSYDVKMKEKGDIPEGYSVSREKKERFSLILESASTNQTSMYLCASSSGTVNYEQYFGPGTRLTVT.

This clone occurred a few times. The chain combines TRBV18 with TRBJ2-7; D gene unclear. Germline V lookup: CDR1 KGHSH, CDR2 LQKENI. V lost 6 bases, J lost 4 bases, and 10 bases lay in between. The CDR3 is 12 residues long. CDR3 amino acids: CASSLNRYEQYF. The CDR3 DNA reads as TGTGCCAGCTCGTTGAACAGATACGAGCAGTACTTC.

The chain carries TRBV6-6 and TRBJ1-1; a possible D gene is TRBD1 (5 bases). Germline-derived CDR1 and CDR2 are MNHNY and SVGAGI (reference sequence). The V end lost 4 bases, the J end lost 2 bases, and 8 bases lay between the germline ends. The CDR3 has 13 residues. CDR3 region: CASSSQVNTEAFF. The CDR3 region has the DNA TGTGCCAGCAGTTCACAGGTAAACACTGAAGCTTTCTTT.

The chain uses TRBV19 and TRBJ2-7; 13 positions match TRBD2. Unmatched junction bases numbered 11, after V lost 4 bases and J lost 5 bases. Germline V gene sequence: CDR1 LNHDA, CDR2 SQIVND (reference sequence). This CDR3 comprises 17 residues. The CDR3 DNA reads TGTGCCAGTAGTAAACCGGGACTAGCGGGAAGTATCCACGAGCAGTACTTC. It specifies CASSKPGLAGSIHEQYF.

This clone showed up just a few times. The chain carries TRBV9 and TRBJ2-7, with a weak D call TRBD1 (6 bases). Germline-derived CDR1 and CDR2 are SGDLS and YYNGEE. This CDR3 is built from 13 residues. Deletions cut 0 bases from V and 6 bases from J, with 10 bases between. The CDR3 region is CASSVEGGGEQYF. CDR3 DNA sequence: TGTGCCAGCAGCGTAGAAGGGGGTGGCGAGCAGTACTTC.

V usage is TRBV7-6 and J usage is TRBJ2-5; 10 bases align to TRBD2. The germline V gene encodes CDR1 SGHVS and CDR2 FNYEAQ. The V segment lost 5 bases and the J segment 0 bases; nucleotides outside the gene matches: 3. The CDR3 has 15 residues. This CDR3 reads CASSALAGYQETQYF. In DNA, the CDR3 is TGTGCCAGCAGCGCACTAGCGGGGTACCAAGAGACCCAGTACTTC.

The CDR3 nucleotides are TGTGCCAGCAGCCGAGGGACTAGGAGGATGAACGGGTTCTTC. Translated: CASSRGTRRMNGFF. The chain has TRBV7-9 and TRBJ2-1, with 8 bases lining up with TRBD2. Germline lookup yields CDR1 SEHNR and CDR2 FQNEAQ (reference sequence). V lost 5 bases, J lost 15 bases, and 15 bases stayed unmatched. The CDR3 covers 14 residues.

The chain links TRBV4-1 to TRBJ1-2; 9 bases agree with TRBD1. The junction had 3 bases not matched to a gene; V was cut back by 4 bases and J by 6 bases. The germline V gene has CDR1 MGHRA and CDR2 YSYEKL. The CDR3 totals 13 residues. The chain's CDR3 is CASSRRTGDGYTF. The DNA of the CDR3 is TGCGCCAGCAGCCGGAGGACAGGGGATGGCTACACCTTC.

The chain employs TRBV30 and TRBJ1-5; D perhaps matches TRBD1 (6 bases). Trimming stripped 0 bases from V and 5 bases from J, with 14 bases between. Germline assignment: CDR1 GTSNPN and CDR2 SVGIG (reference sequence). The CDR3 is 15 amino acids. CDR3 protein: CAWSVSQQGDQPQHF. As DNA, the CDR3 is TGTGCCTGGAGTGTAAGTCAACAGGGCGATCAGCCCCAGCATTTT. The full variable domain, rest sourced from reference TRBV30 and TRBJ1-5, is SQTIHQWPATLVQPVGSPLSLECTVEGTSNPNLYWYRQAAGRGLQLLFYSVGIGQISSEVPQNLSASRPQDRQFILSSKKLLLSDSGFYLCAWSVSQQGDQPQHFGDGTRLSIL.

The V and J genes are TRBV9 and TRBJ2-1, with 9 bases aligning to TRBD2. The trim removed 0 bases at V and 8 bases at J, leaving 9 bases unmatched. The germline V gene has CDR1 SGDLS and CDR2 YYNGEE. CDR3 length equals 16 residues. Here the CDR3 reads CASSVAGGREGDEQFF. As DNA, the CDR3 is TGTGCCAGCAGCGTAGCCGGGGGGCGGGAGGGCGATGAGCAGTTCTTC.

This rearrangement joins TRBV27 to TRBJ1-5, with a weak D call TRBD1 (5 bases). Germline V lookup: CDR1 MNHEY, CDR2 SMNVEV (reference sequence). CDR3 length: 14 residues. V was clipped by 2 bases and J by 6 bases, with 11 bases between them. CDR3 sequence: CASSLQGLGQPQHF. The CDR3 coding sequence is TGTGCCAGCAGTTTACAGGGTCTGGGTCAGCCCCAGCATTTT.

Comments on this clone: At one end, the junction sequence differs from germline, possibly due to a read error. The J gene is TRBJ1-6, the V gene TRBV10-2; D not certain. The CDR3 has 14 amino acids. Germline lookup yields CDR1 WSHSY and CDR2 SAAADI. CDR3 sequence (DNA): TGCGCCAGCAGTGAGTCGACGGGTAATTTACCCCTCCACTTT. Translating gives CASSESTGNLPLHF.

V usage is TRBV5-1 and J usage is TRBJ2-6; D unresolved. This CDR3 has 16 residues. The V gene's germline CDR1 is SGHRS and CDR2 YFSETQ. V dropped 3 bases and J dropped 3 bases, with 13 bases sitting between them. CDR3 DNA sequence: TGCGCCAGCAGCTCGAGCAAGGAGTTTGGGGCCAACGTCCTGACTTTC. It translates to CASSSSKEFGANVLTF.

The chain is built from TRBV7-2 and TRBJ2-1; D is possibly TRBD2 (6 bases). CDR3 length: 14 amino acids. Germline V gene sequence: CDR1 SGHTA, CDR2 FQGNSA. The V and J ends lost 5 bases and 7 bases respectively, with 15 bases between them. The CDR3 DNA sequence: TGTGCCAGCAGCCCCCTCGGGGGACTGAATGAGCAGTTCTTC. It translates to CASSPLGGLNEQFF.

V is TRBV29-1 and J is TRBJ2-3; D uncertain. This CDR3 has 12 amino acids. Trimming cost V 5 bases and J 4 bases, with 10 bases left between them. CDR1 is SQVTM, CDR2 ANQGSEA, per germline. As DNA, the CDR3 is TGCAGCGTTAAATCCGAGGCAGATACGCAGTATTTT. As protein: CSVKSEADTQYF.